The clone carrying this TCR beta chain appeared a single time. What it binds is not known. CDR3 length: 13 residues. V was clipped by 2 bases and J by 2 bases, with 7 bases between them. Germline V gene lookup returns CDR1 SGHRS and CDR2 YFSETQ. The data derive from a study of cytomegalovirus exposure and HLA in healthy donors. Overall study context: Researchers found that more than 70% of just under 400 genotyped donors fell within the Caucasian-associated ancestry cluster. Study-wide results and limits: Immune exposure was documented only through CMV serostatus. Associated with cytomegalovirus, according to the listing, were 150 to 200 TCR beta chains.

Donors consisted of healthy bone marrow donors. PCR was performed using 60 Vbeta and 13 Jbeta primers. Sequencing was performed with immunoSEQ multiplex PCR; in TCRdb, only in-frame clones are kept and a portion is missing. The table has some 130,000 clones, about 80% seen once. The sequenced sample consisted of PBMCs. This TCR came from a man aged 25 to 40 in good health and CMV-seronegative. The chain recombines TRBV5-1 with TRBJ1-2; D is undetermined. The CDR3 is CASSLSGNYGYTF. The CDR3 DNA is TGCGCCAGCAGCTTATCCGGGAACTATGGCTACACCTTC.